These 32 T cell receptor beta chains were sequenced from one sample in a study of blood T cell repertoires in COVID-19. Measured with immunoSEQ multiplex PCR; TCRdb has only the in-frame clones, and not every one. The table shows 250,000 to 300,000 clones, with about nine tenths occurring only once. The sample was peripheral blood. Source of these receptors: a woman younger than 45 who had recovered from COVID-19.

This chain connects TRBV7-2 to TRBJ2-3; no clear D gene. The CDR3 totals 15 residues. CDR1 and CDR2 (germline): SGHTA, FQGNSA. The ends were cut back, 11 bases at V and 3 bases at J, with 21 bases in the middle. CDR3 in amino acids: CAVQALSQRTDTQYF. The CDR3, as DNA: TGTGCCGTCCAAGCGTTGAGTCAGCGTACAGATACGCAGTATTTT.

This clone was seen a single time. This chain's CDR3 is CASSERDNYEQYF. The CDR3 DNA reads as TGTGCCAGCAGCGAACGGGACAACTACGAGCAGTACTTC. This rearrangement joins TRBV5-6 to TRBJ2-7; a possible D gene is TRBD1 (6 bases). This CDR3 region has 13 residues. Looked up from germline, CDR1 is SGHDT and CDR2 is YYEEEE. The V gene lost 4 bases and the J gene lost 3 bases, with 11 bases spanning the gap.

The V and J genes are TRBV11-2 and TRBJ2-7; 7 nucleotides match TRBD1. The CDR3 consists of 14 residues. With V trimmed by 5 bases and J by 5 bases, 9 bases remained unmatched. Looked up from germline, CDR1 is SGHAT and CDR2 is FQNNGV. As DNA, the CDR3 is TGTGCCAGCAGCCCCGACAGGGAAGTTAACGAGCAGTACTTC. It encodes CASSPDREVNEQYF.

The chain links TRBV3-1 (or the pseudogene TRBV3-2) to TRBJ1-5; TRBD1 is a possible D gene (5 bases). Looked up from germline, CDR1 is LGHDT and CDR2 is YNNKEL (reference sequence). V lost 3 bases to trimming and J lost 5 bases, with 11 bases between them. The CDR3 runs to 14 residues. The CDR3 region is CASSQRGGYQPQHF. The CDR3 nucleotides read TGTGCCAGCAGCCAGCGGGGGGGTTATCAGCCCCAGCATTTT.

The sample holds one count of this clone. The chain uses TRBV3-1 (or the pseudogene TRBV3-2) and TRBJ1-1; weak D call: TRBD1 (5 bases). Germline assignment: CDR1 LGHDT and CDR2 YNNKEL (reference sequence). Trimming pared 0 bases from V and 4 bases from J, leaving 24 bases between. CDR3 length: 19 residues. This chain's CDR3 is CASSQETLGAGRMGTEAFF. In nucleotides, the CDR3 is TGTGCCAGCAGCCAAGAGACTCTAGGGGCAGGGAGGATGGGCACTGAAGCTTTCTTT.

This clone was observed a few times. The rearrangement links TRBV5-1 to TRBJ1-5, with D possibly matching TRBD1 (6 bases). CDR1 is SGHRS and CDR2 is YFSETQ in the germline V gene. Trimming removed 0 bases from V and 2 bases from J, with 9 bases in between. The CDR3 totals 15 residues. The CDR3: CASSLEPGGNQPQHF. In nucleotides, the CDR3 is TGCGCCAGCAGCTTGGAGCCAGGGGGCAATCAGCCCCAGCATTTT.

The J gene is TRBJ1-1, the V gene TRBV5-1; 8 bases are a match to TRBD1. The CDR3 is 14 residues long. V dropped 5 bases and J dropped 4; count of bases not matched to a gene: 7. Germline CDR1 reads SGHRS; CDR2 reads YFSETQ. CDR3 region: CASRPSTGVTEAFF. The CDR3 nucleotides are TGCGCCAGCAGGCCCTCGACAGGGGTCACTGAAGCTTTCTTT. Together with reference TRBV5-1 and TRBJ1-1, the CDR3 gives the full variable domain: KAGVTQTPRYLIKTRGQQVTLSCSPISGHRSVSWYQQTPGQGLQFLFEYFSETQRNKGNFPGRFSGRQFSNSRSEMNVSTLELGDSALYLCASRPSTGVTEAFFGQGTRLTVV.

The genes are TRBV13 and TRBJ1-4, with 9 bases lining up with TRBD1. CDR1 is PRHDT and CDR2 is FYEKMQ in the germline V gene (reference sequence). Trimming at V came to 5 bases and at J to 8 bases, leaving 9 bases not matched to a gene. CDR3 length: 15 amino acids. This CDR3 reads CASSGDRGGREKLFF. CDR3 in DNA: TGTGCCAGCAGCGGAGACAGGGGGGGACGGGAAAAACTGTTTTTT.

This chain uses TRBV6-5 with TRBJ1-6; the D gene is possibly TRBD1 (5 bases). Trimming took 6 bases from V and 7 from J, leaving 16 bases between them. The CDR3 has 15 amino acids. Germline CDR1 and CDR2: MNHEY and SVGAGI. CDR3 nucleotides: TGTGCCAGCAGCGACCGACAGCTAGGGAATTCACCCCTCCACTTT. This gives the protein CASSDRQLGNSPLHF.

The chain links TRBV13 to TRBJ2-2, with D possibly matching TRBD2 (6 bases). CDR3 length: 14 amino acids. The germline gives CDR1 PRHDT, CDR2 FYEKMQ (reference sequence). V lost 0 bases, J lost 6 bases, and 8 bases lay in between. Here the CDR3 reads CASSLGLAAGELFF. The CDR3 nucleotides read TGTGCCAGCAGCTTAGGACTAGCCGCCGGGGAGCTGTTTTTT.

This chain joins TRBV2 and TRBJ1-1; TRBD1 agrees at 8 bases. The CDR3 loop spans 13 amino acids. With 5 bases clipped from V and 6 bases from J, the junction kept 5 bases outside the gene matches. The germline V gene encodes CDR1 SNHLY and CDR2 FYNNEI. CDR3: CASSRTGGPEAFF. The CDR3 coding sequence is TGTGCCAGCAGTCGAACAGGGGGTCCTGAAGCTTTCTTT.

V usage is TRBV7-9 and J usage is TRBJ1-4, with D tentatively TRBD1 (5 bases). The germline CDR1 and CDR2 sequences are SEHNR and FQNEAQ (reference sequence). V was trimmed by 6 bases and J by 8 bases, leaving 16 bases between them. The CDR3 spans 14 residues. The DNA of the CDR3 is TGTGCCAGCAGTACACAGGCCGCGCGGGAAAAACTGTTTTTT. It encodes CASSTQAAREKLFF.

The rearrangement joins TRBV7-2 to TRBJ1-2; no clear D. The CDR3 length is 12 residues. Trimming shortened V by 2 bases and J by 8 bases, and 9 bases separated the two germline ends. Germline CDR1 reads SGHTA; CDR2 reads FQGNSA. CDR3 region: CASSLNFRGYTF. The CDR3 nucleotides are TGTGCCAGCAGCTTAAACTTCAGGGGCTACACCTTC.

The CDR3 nucleotides are TGTGCCAGCGACCGGACAGAGGATAGCAATCAGCCCCAGCATTTT. It is translated as CASDRTEDSNQPQHF. This sequence joins TRBV2 and TRBJ1-5; tentative D call: TRBD1 (6 bases). V lost 8 bases, J lost 0 bases, and 14 bases lay in between. This CDR3 is built from 15 residues. Per the germline V gene, CDR1 is SNHLY and CDR2 is FYNNEI.

V and J are TRBV20-1 and TRBJ2-7; D is possibly TRBD1 (5 bases). The CDR3 totals 11 residues. CDR1 is DFQATT, CDR2 SNEGSKA, per germline (reference sequence). V was pared by 3 bases and J by 4 bases, with 7 bases between. The CDR3 DNA sequence: TGCAGTGCTAGTAGGGGATACGAGCAGTACTTC. Protein: CSASRGYEQYF.

The gene calls are TRBV6-5 and TRBJ1-1; a weak D match, TRBD1 (5 bases). The CDR3 has 14 residues. V lost 10 bases and J 1 base, leaving 16 bases between the germline ends. Germline V gene data show CDR1 as MNHEY and CDR2 as SVGAGI. The CDR3 DNA reads TGTGCCACCTACCGACAGATCCCGAACACTGAAGCTTTCTTT. Amino acid sequence: CATYRQIPNTEAFF.

The chain is built from TRBV7-2 and TRBJ2-7, with 14 nucleotides matching TRBD2. CDR3 length equals 14 residues. Germline CDR1 reads SGHTA; CDR2 reads FQGNSA. V shed 5 bases, J shed 10 bases, and the junction held 7 bases outside the gene matches. CDR3 protein: CASSRTSGGRAQYF. The CDR3 region has the DNA TGTGCCAGCAGCCGGACTAGCGGGGGGCGGGCTCAGTACTTC.

The CDR3 loop is CASSLGPLAGPYEQYF. DNA of the CDR3: TGTGCCAGCAGTTTAGGCCCCCTAGCGGGCCCCTACGAGCAGTACTTC. The chain employs TRBV28 and TRBJ2-7, with 8 bases fitting TRBD2. The germline V gene has CDR1 MDHEN and CDR2 SYDVKM. The length of the CDR3 is 16 residues. V shed 2 bases, J shed 2 bases, and the junction held 8 bases outside the gene matches.

V and J are TRBV11-1 and TRBJ2-3; 8 bases fit TRBD2. Germline V gives CDR1 SGHAT, CDR2 FQDESV (reference sequence). The V segment lost 5 bases and the J segment 1 base; nucleotides outside the gene matches: 5. CDR3 length: 15 residues. This chain's CDR3 is CASSPGGWGTDTQYF. CDR3 coding DNA: TGTGCCAGCAGCCCGGGGGGGTGGGGCACAGATACGCAGTATTTT.

Points on this clone: This same CDR3 is encoded by further DNA sequences in the sample. This chain uses TRBV2 with TRBJ1-2, with a tentative D call TRBD1 (5 bases). This CDR3 has 14 residues. Trimming took 1 base from V and 5 from J, leaving 11 bases between them. CDR1 SNHLY and CDR2 FYNNEI come from the germline V gene. Here the CDR3 DNA reads TGTGCCAGCAGTGAAGGGGGCGGGGAGTATGGCTACACCTTC. Encoded protein: CASSEGGGEYGYTF.

The chain carries TRBV19 and TRBJ2-5; tentative D call: TRBD2 (6 bases). The germline V gene has CDR1 LNHDA and CDR2 SQIVND (reference sequence). The CDR3 has 16 amino acids. V was clipped by 0 bases and J by 5 bases, with 16 bases between them. CDR3 residues: CASSIDPDYSRETQYF. The CDR3 nucleotides are TGTGCCAGTAGTATAGATCCGGACTACTCACGGGAGACCCAGTACTTC.

V gene TRBV28 combines with J gene TRBJ2-1; 7 bases match TRBD1. CDR3 length: 14 residues. Trimming cost V 10 bases and J 7 bases; bases outside gene matches: 13. Germline V gene sequence: CDR1 MDHEN, CDR2 SYDVKM. In DNA form, the CDR3 reads TGTGCCACTAGACAGGGTTCATTTAGGAATGAGCAGTTCTTC. The encoded protein is CATRQGSFRNEQFF.

The genes are TRBV2 and TRBJ1-6; a weak D match, TRBD1 (5 bases). The CDR3 is 16 amino acids. The V end was cut by 4 bases, the J end by 1 base, with 11 bases between. Germline assignment: CDR1 SNHLY and CDR2 FYNNEI. CDR3 sequence: CASSARGRSYNSPLHF. The CDR3 DNA is TGTGCCAGCAGTGCTAGGGGAAGGTCCTATAATTCACCCCTCCACTTT.

This clone was counted a single time. V gene TRBV7-6 combines with J gene TRBJ1-3; TRBD1 aligns across 9 bases. The germline V gene encodes CDR1 SGHVS and CDR2 FNYEAQ. V lost 0 bases, J lost 3 bases, and 9 bases stayed unmatched. The length of the CDR3 is 18 residues. Here the CDR3 reads CASSLAPPGTGFGNTIYF. The DNA for the CDR3 is TGTGCCAGCAGCTTAGCCCCACCCGGGACAGGGTTTGGAAACACCATATATTTT.

In its sample, this clone was seen a few times. This rearrangement joins TRBV4-1 to TRBJ1-4; weak D call: TRBD1 (6 bases). The CDR3 is 20 residues long. The germline V gene encodes CDR1 MGHRA and CDR2 YSYEKL. V dropped 3 bases and J dropped 5 bases, with 28 bases sitting between them. The CDR3 protein is CASSHPAGLRGFNRNEKLFF. In DNA form, the CDR3 reads TGCGCCAGCAGCCACCCTGCCGGGTTAAGGGGGTTTAACCGAAATGAAAAACTGTTTTTT.

The chain links TRBV15 to TRBJ2-2, with D tentatively TRBD2 (5 bases). Germline loops: CDR1 LNHNV, CDR2 YYDKDF (reference sequence). The CDR3 loop spans 14 amino acids. V lost 4 bases, J lost 7 bases, and 13 bases lay in between. CDR3 region: CATSKEAGGGELFF. The CDR3 DNA sequence: TGTGCCACCAGCAAAGAGGCAGGAGGCGGGGAGCTGTTTTTT.

The chain joins TRBV9 to TRBJ2-5; possible D gene TRBD1, 6 bases. The germline V gene encodes CDR1 SGDLS and CDR2 YYNGEE. The CDR3 is 13 amino acids. The V and J ends lost 0 bases and 4 bases respectively, with 7 bases between them. The CDR3 DNA sequence: TGTGCCAGCAGCGTAGACAGGGCAGAGACCCAGTACTTC. Its translation is CASSVDRAETQYF. Variable domain in full (rest from reference TRBV9 and TRBJ2-5): DSGVTQTPKHLITATGQRVTLRCSPRSGDLSVYWYQQSLDQGLQFLIQYYNGEERAKGNILERFSAQQFPDLHSELNLSSLELGDSALYFCASSVDRAETQYFGPGTRLLVL.

The chain carries TRBV20-1 and TRBJ1-2, with TRBD1 identical over 7 bases. CDR3 length: 17 residues. Germline assignment: CDR1 DFQATT and CDR2 SNEGSKA (reference sequence). V lost 3 bases to trimming and J lost 4 bases; unmatched junction nucleotides: 17. In DNA form, the CDR3 reads TGCAGTGCTAGTTCAGGGTTCGGGACAGAAGAGGGCTATGGCTACACCTTC. Its protein is CSASSGFGTEEGYGYTF.

On this clone itself: Additional DNA sequences in this sample encode the identical CDR3. The chain has TRBV2 and TRBJ1-1, with unresolved D. The V and J ends lost 8 bases and 1 base respectively, with 5 bases between them. The CDR3 covers 11 residues. Germline CDR1 reads SNHLY; CDR2 reads FYNNEI. Here the CDR3 reads CASAGNTEAFF. The CDR3 DNA sequence: TGTGCCAGCGCGGGGAACACTGAAGCTTTCTTT.

This clone has just a few counts. DNA of the CDR3: TGTGCCAGCAGCTTTTACAGGGACAATCAGCCCCAGCATTTT. Its protein is CASSFYRDNQPQHF. The chain is built from TRBV5-6 and TRBJ1-5; D might be TRBD1 (6 bases). CDR3 length: 14 amino acids. V lost 2 bases to trimming and J lost 3 bases, with 9 bases between them. Germline values: CDR1 SGHDT, CDR2 YYEEEE.

The CDR3 spells CASSRDSLGTFF. In nucleotides, the CDR3 is TGTGCCAGCAGTAGGGACTCCTTGGGAACTTTCTTT. The V gene is TRBV7-9, the J gene TRBJ1-1, with TRBD1 as a possible D gene (5 bases). CDR3 length: 12 amino acids. Per the germline V gene, CDR1 is SEHNR and CDR2 is FQNEAQ (reference sequence). The V and J ends lost 6 bases and 12 bases respectively, with 17 bases between them. Based on the CDR3 plus reference TRBV7-9 and TRBJ1-1, the full variable domain is DTGVSQNPRHKITKRGQNVTFRCDPISEHNRLYWYRQTLGQGPEFLTYFQNEAQLEKSRLLSDRFSAERPKGSFSTLEIQRTEQGDSAMYLCASSRDSLGTFFGQGTRLTVV.

This clone was picked up a small number of times. The gene calls are TRBV4-1 and TRBJ2-2, with TRBD2 matching over 8 bases. Looked up from germline, CDR1 is MGHRA and CDR2 is YSYEKL. V lost 4 bases, J lost 3 bases, and 7 bases stayed unmatched. CDR3 size: 16 residues. The CDR3 bases are TGCGCCAGCAGCCCCCTCAGCGGGGGCGACACCGGGGAGCTGTTTTTT. This gives the protein CASSPLSGGDTGELFF.